These 23 T cell receptor beta chains share one sample of origin, sequenced in a study of blood T cell repertoires in COVID-19. TCRdb's table, derived via immunoSEQ multiplex PCR, lists solely in-frame clones and lacks some. The top ten clones hold about 9.4% of a sample with 140,000 to 150,000 clones, 84% of them seen once. Sequencing was done on a sample of peripheral blood. The receptors were gathered from a man aged 60-69 years with active or convalescent COVID-19.

The chain employs TRBV18 and TRBJ2-1; D call uncertain. V lost 9 bases to trimming and J lost 0 bases, with 15 bases between them. CDR3 length: 15 residues. Germline CDR1 KGHSH, CDR2 LQKENI. The CDR3 DNA follows: TGTGCCAGTCAACCTAACCCAAGCTCCTACAATGAGCAGTTCTTC. It is translated as CASQPNPSSYNEQFF.

This chain joins TRBV30 and TRBJ1-2, with no clear D. CDR1 and CDR2 from the germline V gene are GTSNPN and SVGIG (reference sequence). V was cut by 0 bases and J by 1 base, with 9 bases left in between. The CDR3 consists of 14 residues. DNA for the CDR3: TGTGCCTGGAGTGTACAGCATGGTAACTATGGCTACACCTTC. Its protein is CAWSVQHGNYGYTF.

This chain uses TRBV5-1 with TRBJ1-1; TRBD1 aligns across 7 bases. This CDR3 region has 16 residues. Trimming removed 4 bases from V and 0 bases from J; junction bases left unmatched: 9. Germline V gene data show CDR1 as SGHRS and CDR2 as YFSETQ. The CDR3 DNA is TGCGCCAGCAGCCGGGAAAAGACAGGGATGAACACTGAAGCTTTCTTT. It specifies CASSREKTGMNTEAFF.

This clone was recorded only once. This sequence joins TRBV27 and TRBJ2-1, with a possible D match to TRBD1 (6 bases). CDR1 is MNHEY and CDR2 is SMNVEV in the germline V gene (reference sequence). The CDR3 is 15 amino acids. Trimming shortened V by 6 bases and J by 6 bases, and 18 bases separated the two germline ends. CDR3 DNA: TGTGCCAGCAGCCGTATGGGGACACAATCCAATGAGCAGTTCTTC. Its protein product is CASSRMGTQSNEQFF.

This chain connects TRBV19 to TRBJ2-1; 13 bases align to TRBD2. CDR1 LNHDA and CDR2 SQIVND come from the germline V gene (reference sequence). The V and J ends lost 4 bases and 8 bases, in that order; junction bases with no gene match: 8. This CDR3 has 16 residues. The CDR3 protein is CASSKVGLAGADEQFF. CDR3 sequence (DNA): TGTGCCAGTAGTAAGGTAGGACTAGCGGGAGCGGATGAGCAGTTCTTC.

This chain connects TRBV9 to TRBJ2-3; 8 bases line up with TRBD1. V shed 6 bases, J shed 3 bases, and the junction held 6 bases outside the gene matches. Germline V lookup: CDR1 SGDLS, CDR2 YYNGEE. The length of the CDR3 is 14 residues. The CDR3 coding sequence is TGTGCCAGCAATCCGGGACAGGTGACAGATACGCAGTATTTT. Translating it yields CASNPGQVTDTQYF.

This clone was counted once. V usage is TRBV12-3 or TRBV12-4 and J usage is TRBJ1-2; 8 nucleotides line up with TRBD1. The CDR3 sequence is 13 residues long. V lost 4 bases, J lost 7 bases, and 5 bases stayed unmatched. The CDR3 loop reads CASSWTGLSGYTF. CDR3 in DNA: TGTGCCAGCAGTTGGACAGGGTTGAGTGGCTACACCTTC.

The chain uses TRBV2 and TRBJ1-5, with 7 bases aligning to TRBD1. This CDR3 is built from 15 residues. With V trimmed by 6 bases and J by 4 bases, 9 bases remained unmatched. In germline, CDR1 is SNHLY, CDR2 FYNNEI. CDR3 coding DNA: TGTGCCAGCAGGAATGTCCGGGACAGAAATCAGCCCCAGCATTTT. Its protein product is CASRNVRDRNQPQHF.

The J gene is TRBJ1-3, the V gene TRBV6-5; a weak D match, TRBD1 (6 bases). The ends were cut back, 0 bases at V and 0 bases at J, with 6 bases in the middle. This CDR3 has 15 amino acids. CDR1 and CDR2 from the germline V gene are MNHEY and SVGAGI. The CDR3 sequence: CASSYSGGSGNTIYF. CDR3 coding DNA: TGTGCCAGCAGTTACTCAGGGGGCTCTGGAAACACCATATATTTT.

The rearrangement uses TRBV27 and TRBJ2-7; tentative D call: TRBD1 (5 bases). Trimming stripped 2 bases from V and 4 bases from J, with 9 bases between. Germline lookup yields CDR1 MNHEY and CDR2 SMNVEV (reference sequence). The CDR3 loop spans 13 amino acids. DNA for the CDR3: TGTGCCAGCAGTTTAAAGCAGGGTTACGAGCAGTACGTC. Its protein is CASSLKQGYEQYV.

This clone showed up just a few times. The rearrangement links TRBV19 to TRBJ2-7; the D is unclear. CDR1 and CDR2 (germline): LNHDA, SQIVND (reference sequence). The CDR3 has 13 amino acids. V was cut by 6 bases and J by 0 bases, with 9 bases left in between. As DNA, the CDR3 is TGTGCCAGTAGCGAAAGGAGCTCCTACGAGCAGTACGTC. Its protein is CASSERSSYEQYV.

The rearrangement uses TRBV6-2 or TRBV6-3 and TRBJ2-7, with D hard to call. V dropped 6 bases and J dropped 7 bases, with 10 bases sitting between them. CDR1 is MNHEY, CDR2 SVGEGT, per germline. The CDR3 extends over 11 amino acids. The CDR3 reads CASSPRWEQYF. The DNA for the CDR3 is TGTGCCAGCAGCCCCCGGTGGGAGCAGTACTTC.

The gene calls are TRBV11-2 and TRBJ2-7, with a weak D call TRBD2 (5 bases). The germline V and J ends were trimmed by 5 bases and 6 bases, with 14 bases remaining between them. CDR1 SGHAT and CDR2 FQNNGV come from the germline V gene. The CDR3 runs 13 residues. The CDR3 here is CASSAAVGVEQYF. Written as DNA, the CDR3 is TGTGCCAGCAGCGCCGCGGTCGGGGTCGAGCAGTACTTC. The complete variable domain, with remaining parts taken from reference TRBV11-2 and TRBJ2-7, reads EAGVAQSPRYKIIEKRQSVAFWCNPISGHATLYWYQQILGQGPKLLIQFQNNGVVDDSQLPKDRFSAERLKGVDSTLKIQPAKLEDSAVYLCASSAAVGVEQYFGPGTRLTVT.

The chain links TRBV6-4 to TRBJ2-1, with a tentative D call TRBD1 (5 bases). V lost 2 bases and J lost 5, with 7 bases in between. Germline V lookup: CDR1 MRHNA, CDR2 SNTAGT. CDR3 length: 13 amino acids. CDR3 sequence (DNA): TGTGCCAGCAGTGACAGGGGCGACAATGAGCAGTTCTTC. It is translated as CASSDRGDNEQFF.

The chain employs TRBV24-1 and TRBJ2-2; D possibly corresponds to TRBD1 (6 bases). Per the germline V gene, CDR1 is KGHDR and CDR2 is SFDVKD. This CDR3 region has 16 residues. V lost 5 bases and J lost 0, with 12 bases in between. CDR3 DNA: TGTGCCACCAGTGGGGCAGGGGCTGCGAACACCGGGGAGCTGTTTTTT. Amino acid sequence: CATSGAGAANTGELFF.

This sequence joins TRBV7-6 and TRBJ2-5; D is possibly TRBD1 (5 bases). The CDR3 consists of 13 residues. Germline V gene sequence: CDR1 SGHVS, CDR2 FNYEAQ. Deletions cut 6 bases from V and 4 bases from J, with 12 bases between. CDR3 DNA: TGTGCCAGCAGTGGACACCTGACAGAGACCCAGTACTTC. Amino acid sequence: CASSGHLTETQYF.

The V call is TRBV6-5, the J call TRBJ1-2, with 7 bases lining up with TRBD1. There are 14 residues in the CDR3. Germline V CDR1 and CDR2: MNHEY, SVGAGI. Losses at the gene ends were 6 bases for V and 2 bases for J; bases not matched to a gene: 6. Here the CDR3 reads CASSLQQGNYGYTF. The CDR3, as DNA: TGTGCCAGCAGCCTGCAACAGGGGAACTATGGCTACACCTTC.

This chain uses TRBV19 with TRBJ1-6; possibly TRBD1 for D (6 bases). V lost 3 bases and J lost 7, with 13 bases in between. The CDR3 runs to 15 residues. Germline lookup yields CDR1 LNHDA and CDR2 SQIVND (reference sequence). The CDR3 reads CASSIRTAKNSPLHF. In DNA form, the CDR3 reads TGTGCCAGTAGTATTAGGACAGCTAAAAATTCACCCCTCCACTTT.

The chain is built from TRBV7-9 and TRBJ2-2; 8 nucleotides align to TRBD2. The CDR3 is made up of 16 amino acids. The V gene end was trimmed by 1 base and the J gene end by 1 base; junction bases not matched to a gene: 2. Germline V gives CDR1 SEHNR, CDR2 FQNEAQ (reference sequence). The CDR3 sequence: CASSLVSGRNTGELFF. As DNA, the CDR3 is TGTGCCAGCAGCTTAGTGAGCGGGAGGAACACCGGGGAGCTGTTTTTT. The whole variable domain, remainder taken from reference TRBV7-9 and TRBJ2-2, is DTGVSQNPRHKITKRGQNVTFRCDPISEHNRLYWYRQTLGQGPEFLTYFQNEAQLEKSRLLSDRFSAERPKGSFSTLEIQRTEQGDSAMYLCASSLVSGRNTGELFFGEGSRLTVL.

The chain employs TRBV18 and TRBJ1-2, with 7 bases aligning to TRBD1. V shed 5 bases and J 4 bases; nucleotides not matched to a gene: 10. Germline-derived CDR1 and CDR2 are KGHSH and LQKENI. The CDR3 runs 15 residues. The chain's CDR3 is CASSVRDRDFYGYTF. The CDR3 bases are TGTGCCAGCTCAGTCCGGGACAGAGACTTCTATGGCTACACCTTC.

The chain links TRBV5-4 to TRBJ2-5, with TRBD2 matching 12 bases. There are 16 residues in the CDR3. With 0 bases clipped from V and 2 bases from J, the junction kept 2 bases outside the gene matches. CDR1 SGHNT and CDR2 YYREEE come from the germline V gene (reference sequence). CDR3 region: CASSLALAGGQETQYF. The CDR3 DNA sequence: TGTGCCAGCAGCTTGGCTCTAGCGGGAGGGCAAGAGACCCAGTACTTC.

This clone came up a few times. The chain joins TRBV27 to TRBJ2-3, with 7 bases matching TRBD1. Looked up from germline, CDR1 is MNHEY and CDR2 is SMNVEV (reference sequence). The CDR3 has 13 amino acids. V dropped 2 bases and J dropped 4; count of bases not matched to a gene: 0. CDR3 sequence: CASSLTGADTQYF. CDR3 DNA sequence: TGTGCCAGCAGTTTAACAGGGGCAGATACGCAGTATTTT.

The rearrangement links TRBV6-5 to TRBJ2-1; 13 bases agree with TRBD2. This CDR3 has 15 amino acids. Germline-derived CDR1 and CDR2 are MNHEY and SVGAGI. With V trimmed by 9 bases and J by 5 bases, 7 bases remained unmatched. CDR3 DNA: TGTGCCAGTAGATGGACTAGCGGGGGAGACAATGAGCAGTTCTTC. Translation: CASRWTSGGDNEQFF.